These 5 T cell receptor beta chains came from one sample sequenced in a study of T cell responses to AZD1222 COVID-19 vaccine. Clones were sequenced by immunoSEQ multiplex PCR, and TCRdb holds only the in-frame ones, with some missing. The table lists around 88,000 clones, less than 90% of them singletons, with 7% in the top ten. The sample here was peripheral blood, taken on day 0 of AZD1222 vaccination. Receptors originate from an adult in good health.

The chain uses TRBV27 and TRBJ2-3; unclear D gene. V was clipped by 4 bases and J by 0 bases, with 5 bases between them. This CDR3 is 13 amino acids long. Germline-derived CDR1 and CDR2 are MNHEY and SMNVEV (reference sequence). DNA for the CDR3: TGTGCCAGCAGTTCCCCAAGCACAGATACGCAGTATTTT. Amino acid sequence: CASSSPSTDTQYF.

This clone turned up a few times. The genes are TRBV19 and TRBJ1-2, with D maybe TRBD1 (6 bases). V was pared by 5 bases and J by 4 bases, with 17 bases between. Germline V CDR1 and CDR2: LNHDA, SQIVND (reference sequence). The CDR3 totals 15 residues. CDR3 in DNA: TGTGCCAGTAGTTTCCTCAACAGGGCAAGCTATGGCTACACCTTC. It encodes CASSFLNRASYGYTF.

The rearrangement uses TRBV28 and TRBJ2-7, with D hard to call. With 6 bases removed from V and 5 bases from J, the gap between germline ends came to 17 bases. The CDR3 consists of 14 residues. The germline V gene has CDR1 MDHEN and CDR2 SYDVKM. The chain's CDR3 is CASRYSRTPHEQYF. In DNA, the CDR3 is TGTGCCAGCAGGTACTCAAGGACCCCCCACGAGCAGTACTTC.

The chain carries TRBV7-8 and TRBJ2-5; 9 bases fit TRBD2. The CDR3 loop spans 19 amino acids. V lost 1 base and J lost 6; bases outside the gene matches: 18. The germline CDR1 and CDR2 sequences are SGHVS and FQNEAQ. The CDR3 protein is CASSLDSSGTRGTSKTQYF. The DNA of the CDR3 is TGTGCCAGCAGCTTAGATTCCTCGGGGACACGCGGGACTAGCAAGACCCAGTACTTC.

The rearrangement links TRBV7-2 to TRBJ1-4, with 7 bases identical to TRBD1. The germline V gene encodes CDR1 SGHTA and CDR2 FQGNSA. This CDR3 contains 14 residues. J lost 8 bases, V lost 1 base, and 4 bases had no gene match. In DNA form, the CDR3 reads TGTGCCAGCAGCTTAGGACAGGGAGAGGAAAAACTGTTTTTT. It is translated as CASSLGQGEEKLFF. The full variable domain, with the rest looked up from reference TRBV7-2 and TRBJ1-4, is GAGVSQSPSNKVTEKGKDVELRCDPISGHTALYWYRQSLGQGLEFLIYFQGNSAPDKSGLPSDRFSAERTGGSVSTLTIQRTQQEDSAVYLCASSLGQGEEKLFFGSGTQLSVL.